Presented here are 21 T cell receptor beta chains from one specimen sequenced in a study of long-term antiretroviral therapy in people with HIV. At the survey level, the v3.0 immunoSEQ assay was run. Some clones are missing from TCRdb's copy, which holds only in-frame ones; the method was immunoSEQ multiplex PCR. The table records some 21,000 clones, around 77% of them present only once. Specimen: unsorted PBMCs, collected roughly 21 months before starting antiretroviral therapy. Every receptor here comes from a woman aged 40 to 50 with HIV.

This clone was counted a single time. The rearrangement uses TRBV15 and TRBJ2-5; D is ambiguous. The V gene's germline CDR1 is LNHNV and CDR2 YYDKDF (reference sequence). Trimming stripped 9 bases from V and 0 bases from J, with 17 bases between. The CDR3 totals 15 residues. CDR3 DNA: TGTGCCACGCAATACGCCCTGGGGTACCAAGAGACCCAGTACTTC. This codes for CATQYALGYQETQYF.

This clone was seen a few times. The chain combines TRBV6-6 with TRBJ1-5; D gene uncertain. Germline lookup yields CDR1 MNHNY and CDR2 SVGAGI (reference sequence). This CDR3 spans 12 amino acids. The V end lost 6 bases, the J end lost 0 bases, and 3 bases lay between the germline ends. CDR3 DNA: TGTGCCAGCAGGAATAGCAATCAGCCCCAGCATTTT. Encoded protein: CASRNSNQPQHF.

This clone is medium-sized within its sample. The chain uses TRBV11-3 and TRBJ2-3; possibly TRBD1 for D (5 bases). The CDR3 is 16 residues long. Trimming stripped 0 bases from V and 2 bases from J, with 12 bases between. Germline CDR1 reads SGHNT; CDR2 reads YENEEA. The CDR3 DNA sequence: TGTGCCAGCAGCTTAGAAGGGGAAGGGCCCACAGATACGCAGTATTTT. Its protein product is CASSLEGEGPTDTQYF.

The chain is built from TRBV30 and TRBJ2-1, with D perhaps matching TRBD2 (6 bases). Germline-derived CDR1 and CDR2 are GTSNPN and SVGIG (reference sequence). V was shortened by 6 bases and J by 1 base, with 13 bases between the two germline ends. CDR3 length: 14 residues. In nucleotides, the CDR3 is TGTGCCTGCGTCGATAGCGGTTCCTACAATGAGCAGTTCTTC. Translation: CACVDSGSYNEQFF.

V gene TRBV11-2 combines with J gene TRBJ2-1; TRBD1 matches at 8 bases. Germline V gene lookup returns CDR1 SGHAT and CDR2 FQNNGV. V was pared by 5 bases and J by 4 bases, with 7 bases of the junction left unmatched. The CDR3 has 15 residues. The CDR3 DNA reads TGTGCCAGCAGCATCAGACAGGGGAGGTACAATGAGCAGTTCTTC. Translation gives CASSIRQGRYNEQFF.

There are a few counts of this clone. V is TRBV15 and J is TRBJ2-2; maybe TRBD1 (6 bases). Germline V gives CDR1 LNHNV, CDR2 YYDKDF (reference sequence). The CDR3 runs to 15 residues. V was clipped by 3 bases and J by 2 bases, with 10 bases between them. CDR3 amino acids: CATSSKGDNTGELFF. In DNA form, the CDR3 reads TGTGCCACCAGCAGCAAGGGGGACAACACCGGGGAGCTGTTTTTT.

This clone turned up a few times. The chain joins TRBV2 to TRBJ1-5; D is perhaps TRBD1 (6 bases). The CDR3 consists of 12 residues. From germline, CDR1 is SNHLY and CDR2 FYNNEI. Trimming stripped 5 bases from V and 10 bases from J, with 12 bases between. CDR3 region: CASSLPGGPQHF. The CDR3 coding sequence is TGTGCCAGCAGTTTACCGGGGGGCCCCCAGCATTTT.

This clone appeared a single time. The chain carries TRBV5-1 and TRBJ2-3, with 11 bases matching TRBD2. The CDR3 extends over 15 amino acids. Germline V gives CDR1 SGHRS, CDR2 YFSETQ. Germline trimming cut 2 bases from V and 5 bases from J; bases unmatched to any gene: 4. The CDR3 here is CASSFSGTSGDTQYF. DNA for the CDR3: TGCGCCAGCAGCTTTTCCGGGACTAGCGGAGATACGCAGTATTTT.

The chain carries TRBV30 and TRBJ1-5; 8 nucleotides line up with TRBD1. V lost 5 bases, J lost 0 bases, and 3 bases stayed unmatched. The CDR3 has 14 residues. Germline V gene sequence: CDR1 GTSNPN, CDR2 SVGIG (reference sequence). The CDR3 region is CAWGTGHSNQPQHF. For the CDR3, the DNA is TGTGCCTGGGGGACAGGACATAGCAATCAGCCCCAGCATTTT.

V and J are TRBV12-5 and TRBJ2-1; TRBD1 is a possible D gene (5 bases). Looked up from germline, CDR1 is LGHNT and CDR2 is FRNRAP. This CDR3 contains 16 residues. Trimming removed 4 bases from V and 2 bases from J, with 15 bases in between. In nucleotides, the CDR3 is TGTGCTAGTGGTTCAGGGCTCGTAGGGGCCTACAATGAGCAGTTCTTC. Translation gives CASGSGLVGAYNEQFF.

The V and J genes are TRBV5-1 and TRBJ1-5; D is uncertain. CDR3 length: 16 residues. V was clipped by 2 bases and J by 0 bases, with 12 bases between them. Germline V CDR1 and CDR2: SGHRS, YFSETQ. The CDR3 loop reads CASSLLGLNSNQPQHF. In DNA, the CDR3 is TGCGCCAGCAGCTTACTAGGACTAAATAGCAATCAGCCCCAGCATTTT.

The rearrangement uses TRBV7-9 and TRBJ2-1; 8 bases are a match to TRBD2. With V trimmed by 1 base and J by 4 bases, 6 bases remained unmatched. Germline V gene data show CDR1 as SEHNR and CDR2 as FQNEAQ (reference sequence). This CDR3 region has 16 residues. For the CDR3, the DNA is TGTGCCAGCAGCTTAGGGGGGCTAGCGGGTTACAATGAGCAGTTCTTC. Protein: CASSLGGLAGYNEQFF. The full variable domain, in which reference TRBV7-9 and TRBJ2-1 provide the parts outside the CDR3, is DTGVSQNPRHKITKRGQNVTFRCDPISEHNRLYWYRQTLGQGPEFLTYFQNEAQLEKSRLLSDRFSAERPKGSFSTLEIQRTEQGDSAMYLCASSLGGLAGYNEQFFGPGTRLTVL.

The J gene is TRBJ2-2, the V gene TRBV5-8; 7 bases fit TRBD2. From germline, CDR1 is SGHTS and CDR2 YDEGEE. Losses at the gene ends were 4 bases for V and 4 bases for J; bases not matched to a gene: 4. This CDR3 spans 14 amino acids. CDR3 sequence (DNA): TGTGCCAGCAGCATTGGGAGGGCCACCGGGGAGCTGTTTTTT. The encoded protein is CASSIGRATGELFF.

The chain joins TRBV14 to TRBJ2-7; weak D call: TRBD1 (5 bases). Per germline, CDR1 SGHDN and CDR2 FVKESK. The V end was cut by 0 bases, the J end by 6 bases, with 12 bases between. The CDR3 spans 14 residues. DNA for the CDR3: TGTGCCAGCAGCCAAGATTGGACATCGTCCGAGCAGTACTTC. Amino acids: CASSQDWTSSEQYF.

The rearrangement uses TRBV30 and TRBJ1-5; 8 bases are a match to TRBD1. The V segment lost 0 bases and the J segment 5 bases; nucleotides outside the gene matches: 3. The CDR3 length is 14 residues. CDR1 and CDR2 from the germline V gene are GTSNPN and SVGIG (reference sequence). CDR3 in DNA: TGTGCCTGGAGTGTGGACAGGGTTCATCAGCCCCAGCATTTT. This codes for CAWSVDRVHQPQHF.

J is TRBJ2-2 and V is TRBV10-3; TRBD1 matches at 11 bases. V was pared by 6 bases and J by 6 bases, with 6 bases of the junction left unmatched. The CDR3 length is 15 residues. Germline assignment: CDR1 ENHRY and CDR2 SYGVKD. CDR3 sequence: CAIRNRDRGSGELFF. The CDR3 DNA is TGTGCCATCAGGAACCGGGACAGGGGGTCCGGGGAGCTGTTTTTT.

The chain combines TRBV19 with TRBJ1-2; 7 nucleotides align to TRBD1. The length of the CDR3 is 16 residues. Trimming at V came to 3 bases and at J to 6 bases, leaving 13 bases not matched to a gene. CDR1 and CDR2 (germline): LNHDA, SQIVND (reference sequence). CDR3 sequence (DNA): TGTGCCAGTAGTATCCCCGGAAACAGGGGATTGCATGGCTACACCTTC. It specifies CASSIPGNRGLHGYTF.

This chain joins TRBV4-3 and TRBJ1-1, with unresolved D. Germline V lookup: CDR1 LGHNA, CDR2 YSLEER. Trimming took 0 bases from V and 4 from J, leaving 12 bases between them. The CDR3 extends over 15 amino acids. CDR3 loop: CASSQEPTGGTEAFF. CDR3 nucleotides: TGCGCCAGCAGCCAAGAACCGACGGGAGGCACTGAAGCTTTCTTT.

The chain recombines TRBV29-1 with TRBJ2-3, with D perhaps matching TRBD2 (5 bases). Trimming cost V 7 bases and J 1 base, with 6 bases left between them. The CDR3 length is 11 residues. Per the germline V gene, CDR1 is SQVTM and CDR2 is ANQGSEA. The CDR3 nucleotides read TGCAGCGGGGGAGGCACAGATACGCAGTATTTT. The encoded protein is CSGGGTDTQYF.

V usage is TRBV6-5 and J usage is TRBJ2-1; D is perhaps TRBD1 or TRBD2 (5 bases each). The V gene lost 0 bases and the J gene lost 4 bases, with 13 bases spanning the gap. CDR1 is MNHEY and CDR2 is SVGAGI in the germline V gene. This CDR3 is 16 amino acids long. The CDR3 DNA reads TGTGCCAGCAGTTACTCTAGGGACGGAACTTACAATGAGCAGTTCTTC. Encoded protein: CASSYSRDGTYNEQFF.

The chain uses TRBV6-5 and TRBJ1-2, with D tentatively TRBD1 (6 bases). The ends were cut back, 7 bases at V and 5 bases at J, with 14 bases in the middle. The CDR3 has 13 residues. Germline-derived CDR1 and CDR2 are MNHEY and SVGAGI. The CDR3 bases are TGTGCCAGCAAGGAGGGGGGCCTTTATGGCTACACCTTC. Protein sequence: CASKEGGLYGYTF.